The clone carrying this TCR beta chain appeared a few times. Its antigen is still unknown. Germline V gene data show CDR1 as SQVTM and CDR2 as ANQGSEA. V gave up 5 bases and J gave up 1 base, with 20 bases separating them. This CDR3 region has 16 residues. Regions amplified from RNA transcripts were the TCR beta CDR3 regions. In the first-round RT-PCR of the TCR CDR3, the HTBI primer set was used. TCRdb reprocessed the multiplex PCR reads with MiXCR, giving one entry per CDR3 protein. The sample has approximately 370,000 distinct CDR3 sequences, about a sixth seen once. This sample stems from a study of T cells in Graves' hyperthyroidism and ophthalmopathy. Study-level background: Peripheral blood was collected at initial diagnosis, before any treatment. Findings and caveats of the study: Peripheral blood also featured most of the thyroid clonotypes expanded above 0.001.

Patients aged 18 to 65 had newly diagnosed hyperthyroidism that had lasted under 2 months. Blood dates from first hyperthyroidism diagnosis, before any ophthalmopathy symptoms. Sequencing was carried out using blood. The sequence was collected from a woman aged 25 to 39 with Graves' hyperthyroidism that later progressed to Graves' ophthalmopathy. The chain carries TRBV29-1 and TRBJ1-1, with D unresolved. CDR3 loop: CSVLPDGKIWNTEAFF. DNA of the CDR3: TGCAGCGTTTTACCGGACGGAAAAATTTGGAACACTGAAGCTTTCTTT.